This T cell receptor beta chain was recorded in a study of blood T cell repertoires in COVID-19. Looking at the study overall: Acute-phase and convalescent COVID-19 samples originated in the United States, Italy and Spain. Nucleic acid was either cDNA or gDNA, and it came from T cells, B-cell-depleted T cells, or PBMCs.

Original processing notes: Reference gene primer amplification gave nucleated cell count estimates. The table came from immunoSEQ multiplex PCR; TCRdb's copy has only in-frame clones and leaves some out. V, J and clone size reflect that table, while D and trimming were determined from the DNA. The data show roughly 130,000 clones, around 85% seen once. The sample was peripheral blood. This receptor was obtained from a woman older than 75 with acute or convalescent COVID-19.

The CDR3 region is CASSRQGLYHF. The CDR3 DNA sequence: TGTGCCAGCAGTAGACAGGGTTTATATCACTTT. The V gene is TRBV2, the J gene TRBJ1-6; 7 bases match TRBD1. Germline CDR1 is SNHLY and CDR2 is FYNNEI. The CDR3 sequence is 11 residues long. The V gene end was trimmed by 5 bases and the J gene end by 19 bases; junction bases not matched to a gene: 8.